This passage covers 6 T cell receptor beta chains from one sample sequenced in a study of blood T cell repertoires in COVID-19. Using immunoSEQ multiplex PCR, the repertoire was profiled, and TCRdb retains in-frame clones only, with some absent. Of over 200,000 clones in the sample, about 88% are singletons; the top ten hold roughly 2.6%. The sample taken for sequencing was peripheral blood. The source is an older woman with acute or convalescent COVID-19.

This clone has only one observation. This chain connects TRBV10-1 to TRBJ2-1, with 7 bases that match TRBD1. The CDR3 spans 16 residues. Per germline, CDR1 WNHNN and CDR2 SYGVQD (reference sequence). With V trimmed by 0 bases and J by 2 bases, 4 bases remained unmatched. The DNA of the CDR3 is TGCGCCAGCAGTGAGTCCAGGGGACAGACCTACAATGAGCAGTTCTTC. Amino acids: CASSESRGQTYNEQFF.

The V and J genes are TRBV5-4 and TRBJ1-1, with 7 nucleotides matching TRBD1. CDR3 length equals 12 residues. The germline CDR1 and CDR2 sequences are SGHNT and YYREEE (reference sequence). The trim removed 5 bases at V and 8 bases at J, leaving 6 bases unmatched. CDR3 DNA sequence: TGTGCCAGCAGTCCTCGACAGGGAGAAGCTTTCTTT. Translating it yields CASSPRQGEAFF.

The chain uses TRBV10-1 and TRBJ2-3, with 9 nucleotides matching TRBD1. The CDR3 spans 17 residues. Trimming removed 0 bases from V and 3 bases from J; junction bases left unmatched: 7. Germline V CDR1 and CDR2: WNHNN, SYGVQD (reference sequence). CDR3 in amino acids: CASSESTPGQGTDTQYF. For the CDR3, the DNA is TGCGCCAGCAGTGAGTCGACTCCGGGACAGGGTACAGATACGCAGTATTTT.

The chain joins TRBV27 to TRBJ1-6; D possibly corresponds to TRBD1 (6 bases). The CDR3 has 12 amino acids. From germline, CDR1 is MNHEY and CDR2 SMNVEV (reference sequence). Trimming took 6 bases from V and 11 from J, leaving 11 bases between them. CDR3 in amino acids: CASSPQGAPLHF. CDR3 sequence (DNA): TGTGCCAGCAGCCCACAGGGAGCACCCCTCCACTTT.

This clone was detected once. The rearrangement links TRBV19 to TRBJ2-3, with 8 bases that match TRBD2. CDR1 is LNHDA, CDR2 SQIVND, per germline (reference sequence). The CDR3 has 14 residues. Trimming removed 5 bases from V and 2 bases from J; junction bases left unmatched: 3. Here the CDR3 DNA reads TGTGCCAGTAGTGTAGCGGGAACCACAGATACGCAGTATTTT. It is translated as CASSVAGTTDTQYF.

The CDR3 coding sequence is TGTGCCACCAGTCCTGCCGGACGGGCGGGGAACACCGGGGAGCTGTTTTTT. This encodes CATSPAGRAGNTGELFF. This chain connects TRBV24-1 to TRBJ2-2; TRBD2 is a possible D gene (5 bases). Trimming shortened V by 6 bases and J by 1 base, and 17 bases separated the two germline ends. In germline, CDR1 is KGHDR, CDR2 SFDVKD. CDR3 size: 17 residues.